This entry is about one T cell receptor (beta chain). Its antigen is as yet unknown. The germline V gene encodes CDR1 SQVTM and CDR2 ANQGSEA. This CDR3 contains 15 residues. This specimen comes from a study of CXCR3-negative and CXCR3-positive naive CD8 T cells. Turning to the study itself: Each library gave roughly 1.6 +/- 0.3 million of about 150 million TRB reads.

The study's findings and limits: When CXCR3-positive naive cells were set against CXCR3-negative naive cells, the former had more hydrophobic TRB CDR3s.

The authors gated naive CD8+ T cells as CD45RO-CCR7+CD27+CD95-. Carrying UMI labels, the TRB cDNA libraries were prepared through 5' RACE. From the 5' RACE reads, TCRdb lists one entry per CDR3 protein and no DNA. Its table lists 150,000 or so distinct CDR3 sequences. This chain joins TRBV29-1 and TRBJ1-3; TCRdb names TRBD1, which stays unverified in the absence of DNA. The TCR comes from a human donor in good health. Some clones in this sample may be carry-over from other donors' samples. The sequenced sample was naive CXCR3- CD8+ T cells from blood. Subset defined: CD45RO-CCR7+CD27+CD95- naive CD8+ T cells lacking CXCR3 (TNR3-). CDR3 amino acids: CSVEVGKTGGNTIYF.